The present entry profiles one T cell receptor beta chain with its context. Its target is not known. From germline, CDR1 is MNHEY and CDR2 SVGEGT. The CDR3 runs to 15 residues. The V end was cut by 6 bases, the J end by 5 bases, with 17 bases between. This specimen belongs to a study of CD8 T cells in ankylosing spondylitis. General study points: Made up of about eight highly homologous variants, a TCR beta motif appeared characteristic of ankylosing spondylitis blood. Reports of some motif variants in reactive arthritis synovial fluid and blood predate this one.

Each CDR3 protein is one row after TCRdb ran MiXCR on the 5' RACE reads. The table includes roughly 700,000 distinct CDR3 sequences, around 20% detected once. This receptor was obtained from a male donor with ankylosing spondylitis. The V and J genes are TRBV6-2 or TRBV6-3 and TRBJ2-1, with D maybe TRBD2 (7 bases). What was sequenced was blood, either unsorted or a sorted T cell fraction (not recorded which). The CDR3 protein is CASSNGGPAHNEQFF. CDR3 coding DNA: TGTGCCAGCAGCAACGGGGGGCCCGCACACAATGAGCAGTTCTTC.